This T cell receptor (beta chain) is from a study of cytomegalovirus exposure and HLA in healthy donors. Whole-study findings and limits: A link between a missense DCLRE1C variant and TCR beta V- and J-gene trimming emerged from a later analysis. The authors enumerated under 200 TCR beta chains as linked to cytomegalovirus.

In the case of this clone: Its matching antigen is unknown.

The primer mix had 60 Vbeta and 13 Jbeta primers. Profiling relied on immunoSEQ multiplex PCR, and the TCRdb table lists in-frame clones only, not all of them. Seen here are some 80,000 clones, about 9.5% observed once, and the top ten hold more than 20%. The clonotype originates from a man aged 60 to 69 in good health and CMV-seropositive. The sequencing input was PBMCs.

The DNA of the CDR3 is TGTGCCACCAGCACTAGGACAGGGGCTTTCGACGAGCAGTACTTC. Translated, it gives CATSTRTGAFDEQYF. V is TRBV15 and J is TRBJ2-7; 9 bases align to TRBD1. Trimming removed 4 bases from V and 5 bases from J; junction bases left unmatched: 9. This CDR3 spans 15 amino acids. Germline lookup yields CDR1 LNHNV and CDR2 YYDKDF (reference sequence). Based on the CDR3 plus reference TRBV15 and TRBJ2-7, the full variable domain is DAMVIQNPRYQVTQFGKPVTLSCSQTLNHNVMYWYQQKSSQAPKLLFHYYDKDFNNEADTPDNFQSRRPNTSFCFLDIRSPGLGDTAMYLCATSTRTGAFDEQYFGPGTRLTVT.